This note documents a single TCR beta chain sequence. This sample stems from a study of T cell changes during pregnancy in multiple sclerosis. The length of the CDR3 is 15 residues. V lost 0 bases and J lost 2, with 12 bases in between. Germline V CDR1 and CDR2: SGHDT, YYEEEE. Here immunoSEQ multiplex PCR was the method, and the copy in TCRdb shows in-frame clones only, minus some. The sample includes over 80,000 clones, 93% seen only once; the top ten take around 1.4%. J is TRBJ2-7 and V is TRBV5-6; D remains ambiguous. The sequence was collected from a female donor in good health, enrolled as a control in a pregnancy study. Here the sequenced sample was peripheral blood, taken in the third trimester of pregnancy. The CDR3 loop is CASSLVRLRTYEQYF. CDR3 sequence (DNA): TGTGCCAGCAGCTTGGTCAGGTTACGGACCTACGAGCAGTACTTC.